A selection of T cell receptor beta chains follows, all from one sample in a study of cytomegalovirus exposure and HLA in healthy donors. Data came from immunoSEQ multiplex PCR; TCRdb stores just in-frame clones and leaves some out. The sample has fewer than 250,000 clones, around three quarters seen once. The specimen was PBMCs. The source of these receptors is a woman aged 25 to 39 in good health and CMV-seropositive. The CDR3 runs from the conserved cysteine through the conserved F or W. A D gene is named only where the DNA matches it firmly. Expanded clones are given a class, and other clones once, few, many or no size at all.

abundance: -
j_gene: TRBJ1-2
d_gene: -
v_gene: TRBV27
CDR3aa: CASMPGHLRYNYGYTF
CDR3nt: TGTGCCAGCATGCCGGGACACCTCAGATATAACTATGGCTACACCTTC

abundance: -
j_gene: TRBJ2-3
d_gene: TRBD2
v_gene: TRBV6-6
CDR3aa: CASSYGLDTDTQYF
CDR3nt: TGTGCCAGCAGTTACGGACTAGACACAGATACGCAGTATTTT

abundance: -
j_gene: TRBJ2-6
d_gene: -
v_gene: TRBV19
CDR3aa: CASSPSEGSGANVLTF
CDR3nt: TGTGCCAGTAGTCCCTCAGAGGGTTCCGGGGCCAACGTCCTGACTTTC

abundance: -
j_gene: TRBJ2-1
d_gene: TRBD2
v_gene: TRBV27
CDR3aa: CASRLPGLPYNEQFF
CDR3nt: TGTGCCAGCAGGCTCCCGGGACTACCGTACAATGAGCAGTTCTTC

abundance: -
j_gene: TRBJ2-1
d_gene: TRBD2
v_gene: TRBV30
CDR3aa: CAWNLGGYNEQFF
CDR3nt: TGTGCCTGGAACCTCGGGGGGTACAATGAGCAGTTCTTC

abundance: -
j_gene: TRBJ2-7
d_gene: TRBD1
v_gene: TRBV5-1
CDR3aa: CASSYLPGQGYEQYF
CDR3nt: TGCGCCAGCAGCTACCTACCGGGACAGGGTTACGAGCAGTACTTC

abundance: few
j_gene: TRBJ2-5
d_gene: TRBD1
v_gene: TRBV11-2
CDR3aa: CASSSLDRGRYEETQYF
CDR3nt: TGTGCCAGCAGCTCCTTGGACAGGGGAAGATACGAAGAGACCCAGTACTTC

abundance: -
j_gene: TRBJ1-1
d_gene: -
v_gene: TRBV14
CDR3aa: CASSPTENTEAFF
CDR3nt: TGTGCCAGCAGCCCTACAGAAAACACTGAAGCTTTCTTT

abundance: few
j_gene: TRBJ1-2
d_gene: TRBD1
v_gene: TRBV19
CDR3aa: CASSTPPGGGYTF
CDR3nt: TGTGCCAGTAGTACCCCACCAGGGGGTGGCTACACCTTC

abundance: -
j_gene: TRBJ1-5
d_gene: -
v_gene: TRBV19
CDR3aa: CASNFQGNSNQPQHF
CDR3nt: TGTGCCAGTAATTTTCAGGGGAATAGCAATCAGCCCCAGCATTTT

abundance: -
j_gene: TRBJ2-5
d_gene: -
v_gene: TRBV28
CDR3aa: CASSATGKETQYF
CDR3nt: TGTGCCAGCAGTGCTACAGGGAAGGAGACCCAGTACTTC

abundance: -
j_gene: TRBJ1-4
d_gene: -
v_gene: TRBV28
CDR3aa: CASSFRLSGEKLFF
CDR3nt: TGTGCCAGCAGTTTCCGACTATCTGGGGAAAAACTGTTTTTT

abundance: -
j_gene: TRBJ2-7
d_gene: TRBD1
v_gene: TRBV14
CDR3aa: CASSQSVWTGDLMSSYEQYF
CDR3nt: TGTGCCAGCAGCCAAAGTGTCTGGACAGGGGACTTAATGAGTTCCTACGAGCAGTACTTC

abundance: -
j_gene: TRBJ2-7
d_gene: -
v_gene: TRBV11-3
CDR3aa: CASSLSEISYEQYF
CDR3nt: TGTGCCAGCAGCTTATCTGAGATCTCCTACGAGCAGTACTTC

abundance: -
j_gene: TRBJ2-7
d_gene: TRBD1
v_gene: TRBV4-1
CDR3aa: CASSPRTGESYEQYF
CDR3nt: TGCGCCAGCAGCCCTCGGACAGGGGAAAGCTACGAGCAGTACTTC

abundance: -
j_gene: TRBJ1-5
d_gene: -
v_gene: TRBV28
CDR3aa: CASRVYQRTELQPQHF
CDR3nt: TGTGCCAGCAGAGTTTACCAGCGGACGGAGCTTCAGCCCCAGCATTTT

abundance: -
j_gene: TRBJ1-1
d_gene: TRBD1
v_gene: TRBV5-4
CDR3aa: CASRQGRATEAFF
CDR3nt: TGTGCCAGCAGACAGGGGCGGGCCACTGAAGCTTTCTTT

abundance: -
j_gene: TRBJ1-2
d_gene: TRBD1
v_gene: TRBV28
CDR3aa: CASSIGTGTNGYTF
CDR3nt: TGTGCCAGCAGTATCGGGACAGGGACGAATGGCTACACCTTC

abundance: once
j_gene: TRBJ2-3
d_gene: TRBD1
v_gene: TRBV10-3
CDR3aa: CAISGQGRTDTQYF
CDR3nt: TGTGCCATCAGTGGACAGGGACGCACAGATACGCAGTATTTT

abundance: -
j_gene: TRBJ2-6
d_gene: -
v_gene: TRBV5-1
CDR3aa: CASSYGGIGANVLTF
CDR3nt: TGCGCCAGCAGCTACGGGGGAATAGGGGCCAACGTCCTGACTTTC

abundance: -
j_gene: TRBJ2-7
d_gene: -
v_gene: TRBV7-2
CDR3aa: CASSGLPQQYEQYF
CDR3nt: TGTGCCAGCAGCGGACTCCCACAACAATACGAGCAGTACTTC

abundance: -
j_gene: TRBJ1-5
d_gene: -
v_gene: TRBV6-1
CDR3aa: CASSPQRGNQPQHF
CDR3nt: TGTGCCAGCAGCCCTCAGCGAGGCAATCAGCCCCAGCATTTT

abundance: -
j_gene: TRBJ2-6
d_gene: -
v_gene: TRBV7-9
CDR3aa: CASSLYGGIRGPNVLTF
CDR3nt: TGTGCCAGCAGCCTTTACGGAGGGATCCGGGGTCCCAACGTCCTGACTTTC

abundance: -
j_gene: TRBJ2-7
d_gene: -
v_gene: TRBV10-3
CDR3aa: CAIRRDGGMFSYEQYF
CDR3nt: TGTGCCATCAGGAGGGACGGGGGAATGTTCTCCTACGAGCAGTACTTC

abundance: -
j_gene: TRBJ2-7
d_gene: -
v_gene: TRBV6-1
CDR3aa: CASSELGLAPPYEQYF
CDR3nt: TGTGCCAGCAGTGAATTGGGTCTAGCGCCCCCCTACGAGCAGTACTTC

abundance: -
j_gene: TRBJ2-2
d_gene: -
v_gene: TRBV5-4
CDR3aa: CASSGEEGSTGELFF
CDR3nt: TGTGCCAGCAGCGGGGAGGAGGGGAGCACCGGGGAGCTGTTTTTT

abundance: once
j_gene: TRBJ2-3
d_gene: -
v_gene: TRBV4-3
CDR3aa: CASSQDLRLPTDTQYF
CDR3nt: TGCGCCAGCAGCCAAGATTTAAGACTTCCCACAGATACGCAGTATTTT

abundance: -
j_gene: TRBJ2-7
d_gene: -
v_gene: TRBV2
CDR3aa: CASSEFPIRGSYEQYF
CDR3nt: TGTGCCAGCAGTGAATTCCCAATCCGGGGGAGTTACGAGCAGTACTTC

abundance: -
j_gene: TRBJ1-5
d_gene: -
v_gene: TRBV7-2
CDR3aa: CASSPRTAGYEPNQPQHF
CDR3nt: TGTGCCAGCAGCCCACGGACAGCCGGGTACGAACCCAATCAGCCCCAGCATTTT

abundance: few
j_gene: TRBJ1-1
d_gene: -
v_gene: TRBV2
CDR3aa: CASQGIRTEAFF
CDR3nt: TGTGCCTCACAGGGCATTCGGACTGAAGCTTTCTTT

abundance: -
j_gene: TRBJ1-5
d_gene: -
v_gene: TRBV25-1
CDR3aa: CASSPGGASNQPQHF
CDR3nt: TGTGCCAGCAGCCCGGGGGGAGCGAGCAATCAGCCCCAGCATTTT

abundance: -
j_gene: TRBJ2-3
d_gene: -
v_gene: TRBV7-9
CDR3aa: CASSVIGGASTDTQYF
CDR3nt: TGTGCCAGCAGCGTGATAGGGGGGGCTAGCACAGATACGCAGTATTTT

abundance: -
j_gene: TRBJ1-1
d_gene: -
v_gene: TRBV7-9
CDR3aa: CSSSSRTELNTEAFF
CDR3nt: TGTTCCAGCAGCTCCCGGACAGAGCTGAACACTGAAGCTTTCTTT

abundance: -
j_gene: TRBJ2-1
d_gene: TRBD2
v_gene: TRBV28
CDR3aa: CASSLVGGRYNEQFF
CDR3nt: TGTGCCAGCAGTTTAGTCGGGGGGAGGTACAATGAGCAGTTCTTC

abundance: -
j_gene: TRBJ1-5
d_gene: -
v_gene: TRBV11-2
CDR3aa: CASSAEGNQPQHF
CDR3nt: TGTGCCAGCAGCGCGGAGGGAAATCAGCCCCAGCATTTT

abundance: -
j_gene: TRBJ1-1
d_gene: -
v_gene: TRBV7-9
CDR3aa: CASTLRVGGRDTEAFF
CDR3nt: TGTGCCAGCACCCTCCGCGTGGGGGGGAGGGACACTGAAGCTTTCTTT

abundance: -
j_gene: TRBJ2-2
d_gene: TRBD1
v_gene: TRBV27
CDR3aa: CASSLGDRGIGGELFF
CDR3nt: TGTGCCAGCAGTTTAGGGGACAGGGGTATTGGCGGGGAGCTGTTTTTT

abundance: -
j_gene: TRBJ1-3
d_gene: TRBD1
v_gene: TRBV29-1
CDR3aa: CSATDYRGNTMYF
CDR3nt: TGCAGCGCCACGGACTACAGGGGAAACACCATGTATTTT

abundance: -
j_gene: TRBJ1-5
d_gene: TRBD1
v_gene: TRBV2
CDR3aa: CASSERSQGGVNGNQPQHF
CDR3nt: TGTGCCAGCAGTGAAAGGAGTCAGGGGGGCGTCAATGGCAATCAGCCCCAGCATTTT

abundance: few
j_gene: TRBJ2-5
d_gene: TRBD2
v_gene: TRBV7-9
CDR3aa: CASSLRASGGVETQYF
CDR3nt: TGTGCCAGCAGCCTCCGGGCTAGCGGGGGGGTAGAGACCCAGTACTTC

abundance: -
j_gene: TRBJ2-2
d_gene: -
v_gene: TRBV6-5
CDR3aa: CASSGGAWNTGELFF
CDR3nt: TGTGCCAGCTCCGGAGGCGCATGGAACACCGGGGAGCTGTTTTTT

abundance: once
j_gene: TRBJ1-4
d_gene: -
v_gene: TRBV28
CDR3aa: CASSFGLGGGEKLFF
CDR3nt: TGTGCCAGCAGTTTCGGTTTAGGAGGCGGTGAAAAACTGTTTTTT

abundance: -
j_gene: TRBJ1-2
d_gene: -
v_gene: TRBV12-2
CDR3aa: CASAGESYGYTF
CDR3nt: TGTGCAAGTGCAGGGGAAAGCTATGGCTACACCTTC

abundance: once
j_gene: TRBJ2-7
d_gene: TRBD1
v_gene: TRBV5-6
CDR3aa: CASSPGGQGASYEQYF
CDR3nt: TGTGCCAGCAGCCCGGGCGGACAGGGGGCCTCCTACGAGCAGTACTTC

abundance: -
j_gene: TRBJ1-2
d_gene: TRBD1
v_gene: TRBV27
CDR3aa: CASSPDRAPINYGYTF
CDR3nt: TGTGCCAGCAGTCCGGACAGGGCGCCTATAAACTATGGCTACACCTTC

abundance: -
j_gene: TRBJ2-1
d_gene: TRBD1
v_gene: TRBV18
CDR3aa: CASSPSRDRYNEQFF
CDR3nt: TGTGCCAGCTCACCATCCCGGGACAGGTACAATGAGCAGTTCTTC

abundance: -
j_gene: TRBJ1-2
d_gene: TRBD1
v_gene: TRBV30
CDR3aa: CAWNDRGEGYTF
CDR3nt: TGTGCCTGGAACGACAGGGGCGAAGGCTACACCTTC

abundance: -
j_gene: TRBJ2-1
d_gene: -
v_gene: TRBV5-1
CDR3aa: CASSLGARVDNEQFF
CDR3nt: TGCGCCAGCAGCTTGGGGGCGCGAGTGGACAATGAGCAGTTCTTC

abundance: -
j_gene: TRBJ1-2
d_gene: TRBD1
v_gene: TRBV19
CDR3aa: CASTGTGNGYTF
CDR3nt: TGTGCCAGTACCGGGACAGGGAATGGCTACACCTTC

abundance: -
j_gene: TRBJ2-5
d_gene: -
v_gene: TRBV2
CDR3aa: CASSEFRETQYF
CDR3nt: TGTGCCAGCAGTGAATTTCGGGAGACCCAGTACTTC

abundance: -
j_gene: TRBJ1-1
d_gene: -
v_gene: TRBV9
CDR3aa: CASSVDQATEAFF
CDR3nt: TGTGCCAGCAGCGTAGACCAGGCCACTGAAGCTTTCTTT

abundance: -
j_gene: TRBJ2-5
d_gene: -
v_gene: TRBV5-1
CDR3aa: CASSYRVQETQYF
CDR3nt: TGCGCCAGCAGCTACAGGGTTCAAGAGACCCAGTACTTC

abundance: -
j_gene: TRBJ2-5
d_gene: -
v_gene: TRBV5-4
CDR3aa: CASSLQRLETQYF
CDR3nt: TGTGCCAGCAGCTTGCAGCGGCTGGAGACCCAGTACTTC

abundance: -
j_gene: TRBJ2-5
d_gene: TRBD2
v_gene: TRBV30
CDR3aa: CAWTSGRAGETQYF
CDR3nt: TGTGCCTGGACTAGCGGGAGGGCCGGGGAGACCCAGTACTTC

abundance: once
j_gene: TRBJ1-5
d_gene: -
v_gene: TRBV7-3
CDR3aa: CASSLTRSNQPQHF
CDR3nt: TGTGCCAGCAGCTTAACGAGAAGCAATCAGCCCCAGCATTTT

abundance: once
j_gene: TRBJ2-7
d_gene: TRBD2
v_gene: TRBV2
CDR3aa: CASSQGLAGMSEQYF
CDR3nt: TGTGCCAGCAGCCAGGGACTAGCGGGTATGTCGGAGCAGTACTTC

abundance: -
j_gene: TRBJ1-3
d_gene: -
v_gene: TRBV2
CDR3aa: CASSDRSSGNTIYF
CDR3nt: TGTGCCAGCAGTGACCGGAGCTCTGGAAACACCATATATTTT